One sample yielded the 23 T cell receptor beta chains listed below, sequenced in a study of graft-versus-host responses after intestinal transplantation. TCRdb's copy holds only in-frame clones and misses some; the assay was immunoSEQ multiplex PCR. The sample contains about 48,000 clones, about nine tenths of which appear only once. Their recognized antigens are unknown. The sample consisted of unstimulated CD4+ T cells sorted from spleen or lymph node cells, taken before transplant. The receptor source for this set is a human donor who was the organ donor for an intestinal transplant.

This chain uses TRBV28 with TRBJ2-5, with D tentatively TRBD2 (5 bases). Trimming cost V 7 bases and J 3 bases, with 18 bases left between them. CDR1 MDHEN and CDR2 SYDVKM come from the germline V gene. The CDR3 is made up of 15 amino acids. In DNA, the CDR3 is TGTGCCAGCACTGTCGGCCGGGGTTATAAAGAGACCCAGTACTTC. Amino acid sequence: CASTVGRGYKETQYF.

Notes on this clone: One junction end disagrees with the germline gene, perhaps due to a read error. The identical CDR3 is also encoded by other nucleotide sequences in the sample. The CDR3 DNA is TGCGCCAGCAGCTTAGAAGAGGCAAACGAGCAGTACTTC. Residues: CASSLEEANEQYF. This chain links TRBV11-1 with TRBJ2-7; D is undetermined. The CDR3 totals 13 residues. The germline V gene encodes CDR1 SGHAT and CDR2 FQDESV (reference sequence).

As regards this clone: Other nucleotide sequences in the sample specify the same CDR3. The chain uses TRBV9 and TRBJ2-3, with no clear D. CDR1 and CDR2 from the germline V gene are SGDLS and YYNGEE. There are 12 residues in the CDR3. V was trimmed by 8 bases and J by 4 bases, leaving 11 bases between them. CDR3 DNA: TGTGCCAGTTCCGTTGGGGCAGATACGCAGTATTTT. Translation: CASSVGADTQYF.

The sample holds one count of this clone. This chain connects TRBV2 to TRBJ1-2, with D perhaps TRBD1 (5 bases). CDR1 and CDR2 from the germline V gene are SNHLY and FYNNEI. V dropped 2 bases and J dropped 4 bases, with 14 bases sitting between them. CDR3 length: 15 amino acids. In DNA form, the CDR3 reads TGTGCCAGCAGTGAACAGGGTTACCGATGCTATGGCTACACCTTC. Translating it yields CASSEQGYRCYGYTF.

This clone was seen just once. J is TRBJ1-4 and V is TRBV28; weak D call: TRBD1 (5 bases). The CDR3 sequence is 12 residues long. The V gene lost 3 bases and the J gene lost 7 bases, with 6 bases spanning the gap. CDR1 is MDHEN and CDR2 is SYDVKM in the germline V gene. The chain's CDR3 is CASSFQGEKLFF. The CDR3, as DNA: TGTGCCAGCAGTTTCCAGGGTGAAAAACTGTTTTTT.

CDR3 nucleotides: TGTGCCAGCAGCCCCTCCGGACGGACAGATACGCAGTATTTT. Its protein is CASSPSGRTDTQYF. The genes are TRBV7-2 and TRBJ2-3; D not certain. V lost 5 bases and J lost 3, with 12 bases in between. Germline lookup yields CDR1 SGHTA and CDR2 FQGNSA. This CDR3 is built from 14 residues.

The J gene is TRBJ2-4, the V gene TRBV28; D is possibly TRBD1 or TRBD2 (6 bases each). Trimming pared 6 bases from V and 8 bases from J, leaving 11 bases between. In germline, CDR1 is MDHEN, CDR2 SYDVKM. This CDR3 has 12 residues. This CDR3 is CASSGGWYIQYF. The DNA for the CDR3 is TGTGCCAGCAGCGGGGGCTGGTACATTCAGTACTTC.

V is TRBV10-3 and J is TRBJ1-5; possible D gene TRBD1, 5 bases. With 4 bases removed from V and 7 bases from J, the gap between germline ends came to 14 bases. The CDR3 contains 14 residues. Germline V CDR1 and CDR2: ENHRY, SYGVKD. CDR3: CAISGGGGGQPQHF. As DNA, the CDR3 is TGTGCCATCAGTGGTGGGGGAGGCGGCCAGCCCCAGCATTTT.

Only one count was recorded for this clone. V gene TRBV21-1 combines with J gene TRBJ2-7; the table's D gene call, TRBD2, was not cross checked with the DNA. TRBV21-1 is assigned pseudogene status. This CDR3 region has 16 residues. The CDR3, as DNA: TGTGCCAGCAGCAACTGCGGCGGGAGGGCCTCCTACGAGCAGTACTTC. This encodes CASSNCGGRASYEQYF.

DNA of the CDR3: TGTGCCAGCAGCTCGTCTAGGGTAGATACGCAGTATTTT. As protein: CASSSSRVDTQYF. This rearrangement joins TRBV7-2 to TRBJ2-3; D gene ambiguous. Germline V gene data show CDR1 as SGHTA and CDR2 as FQGNSA. The CDR3 is made up of 13 amino acids. Trimming pared 4 bases from V and 5 bases from J, leaving 10 bases between.

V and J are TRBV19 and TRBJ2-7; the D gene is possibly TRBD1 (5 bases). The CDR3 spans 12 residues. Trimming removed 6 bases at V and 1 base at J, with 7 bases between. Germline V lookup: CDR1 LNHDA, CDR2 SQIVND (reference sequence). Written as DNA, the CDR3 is TGTGCCAGTAGGGGGCCATCCTACGAGCAGTACTTC. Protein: CASRGPSYEQYF.

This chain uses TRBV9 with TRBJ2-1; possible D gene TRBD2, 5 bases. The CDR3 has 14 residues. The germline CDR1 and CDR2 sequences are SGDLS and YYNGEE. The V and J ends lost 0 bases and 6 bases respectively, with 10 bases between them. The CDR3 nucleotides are TGTGCCAGCAGCGTAGAGCCAGGAGGCAATGAGCAGTTCTTC. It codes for CASSVEPGGNEQFF.

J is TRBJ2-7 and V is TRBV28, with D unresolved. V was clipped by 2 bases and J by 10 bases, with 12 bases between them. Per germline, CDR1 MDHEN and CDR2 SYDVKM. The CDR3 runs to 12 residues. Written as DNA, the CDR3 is TGTGCCAGCAGTTTAGTCAGCAATCCACAGTACTTC. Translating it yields CASSLVSNPQYF.

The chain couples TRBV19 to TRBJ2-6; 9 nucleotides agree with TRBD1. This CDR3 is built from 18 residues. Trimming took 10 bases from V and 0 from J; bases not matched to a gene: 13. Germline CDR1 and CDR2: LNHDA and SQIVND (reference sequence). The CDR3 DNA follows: TGTGCCACCTGGGGGGGACAGGGAGGGTTCTCTGGGGCCAACGTCCTGACTTTC. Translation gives CATWGGQGGFSGANVLTF.

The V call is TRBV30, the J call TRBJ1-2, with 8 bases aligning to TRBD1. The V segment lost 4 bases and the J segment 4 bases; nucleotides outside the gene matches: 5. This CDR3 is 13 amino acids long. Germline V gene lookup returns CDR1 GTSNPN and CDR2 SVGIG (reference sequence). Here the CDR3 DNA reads TGTGCCTGGACTCCTACAGGGGGCTATGGCTACACCTTC. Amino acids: CAWTPTGGYGYTF.

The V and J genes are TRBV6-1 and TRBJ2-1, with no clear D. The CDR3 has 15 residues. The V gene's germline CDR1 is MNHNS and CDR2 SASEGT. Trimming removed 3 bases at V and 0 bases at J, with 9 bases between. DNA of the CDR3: TGTGCCAGCAGTGAGGTGACCCTCTCCTACAATGAGCAGTTCTTC. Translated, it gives CASSEVTLSYNEQFF.

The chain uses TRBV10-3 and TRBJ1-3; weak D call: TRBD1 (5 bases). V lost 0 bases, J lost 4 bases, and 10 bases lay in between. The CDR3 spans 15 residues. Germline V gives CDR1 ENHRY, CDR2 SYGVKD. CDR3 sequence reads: CAISESGGTGNTIYF. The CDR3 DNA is TGTGCCATCAGTGAGTCTGGAGGGACCGGAAACACCATATATTTT.

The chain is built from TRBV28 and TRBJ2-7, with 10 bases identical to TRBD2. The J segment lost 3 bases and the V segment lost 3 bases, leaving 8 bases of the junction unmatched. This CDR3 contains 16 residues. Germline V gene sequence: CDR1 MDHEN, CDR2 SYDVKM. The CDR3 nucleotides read TGTGCCAGCAGTTTGGCCGGGACTAGCGTTTACTACGAGCAGTACTTC. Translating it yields CASSLAGTSVYYEQYF.

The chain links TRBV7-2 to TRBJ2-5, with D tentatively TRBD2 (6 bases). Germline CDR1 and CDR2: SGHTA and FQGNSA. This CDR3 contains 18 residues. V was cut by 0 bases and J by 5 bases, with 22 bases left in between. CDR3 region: CASSLARQPLLGRETQYF. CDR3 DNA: TGTGCCAGCAGCTTAGCGAGACAGCCACTATTAGGGAGGGAGACCCAGTACTTC.

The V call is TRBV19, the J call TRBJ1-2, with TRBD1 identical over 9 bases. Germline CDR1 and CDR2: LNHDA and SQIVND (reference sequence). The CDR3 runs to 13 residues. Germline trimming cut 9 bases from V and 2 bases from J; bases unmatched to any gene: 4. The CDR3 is CASSQGANYGYTF. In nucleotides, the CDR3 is TGTGCCAGCTCACAGGGGGCGAACTATGGCTACACCTTC.

CDR3 nucleotide sequence: TGCGCCAGCACAAGGACAGCGCCCTACAATGAGCAGTTCTTC. Residues: CASTRTAPYNEQFF. The rearrangement joins TRBV5-1 to TRBJ2-1, with a weak D call TRBD1 (6 bases). The CDR3 has 14 amino acids. Trimming took off 6 bases at V and 2 bases at J, with 12 bases between the two ends. CDR1 and CDR2 from the germline V gene are SGHRS and YFSETQ.

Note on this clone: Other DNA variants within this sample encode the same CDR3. CDR3: CAISEGQNQPQHF. The CDR3 DNA is TGTGCCATCAGTGAGGGACAAAATCAGCCCCAGCATTTT. V and J are TRBV10-3 and TRBJ1-5; possibly TRBD1 for D (5 bases). The CDR3 is 13 amino acids. The V end was cut by 2 bases, the J end by 4 bases, with 6 bases between. Germline V gene data show CDR1 as ENHRY and CDR2 as SYGVKD.

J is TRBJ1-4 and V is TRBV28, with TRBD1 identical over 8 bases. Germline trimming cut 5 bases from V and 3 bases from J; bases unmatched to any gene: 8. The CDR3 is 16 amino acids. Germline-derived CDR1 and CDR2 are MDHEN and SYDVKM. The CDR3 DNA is TGTGCCAGCAGTCCCTCTCCACAGGGGGCTAATGAAAAACTGTTTTTT. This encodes CASSPSPQGANEKLFF.